The entry below gives a single T cell receptor (beta chain) sequence along with its context. This record comes from a study of T cell changes during pregnancy in multiple sclerosis. The CDR3 runs 16 residues. Trimming cost V 7 bases and J 0 bases, with 18 bases left between them. The germline V gene encodes CDR1 WSHSY and CDR2 SAAADI. TCRdb's copy holds only in-frame clones and misses some; the assay was immunoSEQ multiplex PCR. Among about 69,000 clones listed, roughly 92% were seen once. Material: peripheral blood, obtained in the third trimester of pregnancy. The clonotype comes from a female donor in good health, enrolled as a control in a pregnancy study. The chain uses TRBV10-2 and TRBJ1-1; D is unresolved. The CDR3 sequence is CASNFWRAKLNTEAFF. The DNA of the CDR3 is TGCGCCAGCAATTTTTGGAGGGCGAAACTGAACACTGAAGCTTTCTTT.